This TCR beta chain was sequenced during a study of memory CD8 T cells in hepatitis C reinfection. In the study overall: Pre-reinfection sampling occurred 55 to 20 weeks ahead of detected reinfection.

CDR1 is GTSNPN and CDR2 is SVGIG in the germline V gene (reference sequence). The trim removed 4 bases at V and 2 bases at J, leaving 6 bases unmatched. This CDR3 has 15 residues. Profiled with immunoSEQ multiplex PCR; TCRdb holds only in-frame clones, not every one. Of approximately 6,200 clones in the sample, approximately 92% were seen once. Time point noted: pre-reinfection, 55 to 20 weeks before reinfection detection. TCR sequencing was done directly ex vivo on sorted cells, without expansion in vitro. Donors came from people who inject drugs enrolled in HEPCO, Canada. Control naive CD8 T cells came from a couple of donors at all three reinfection time points. This clone was seen a few times. Its antigen is still unknown. Findings of the study overall: Four to six donors were too few for definitive public clonotype conclusions.

The rearrangement uses TRBV30 and TRBJ2-3; TRBD2 agrees at 10 bases. The origin of this receptor is a man aged 45-60 years with hepatitis C virus infection. Sample: naive CD8+ T cells sorted from blood. In nucleotides, the CDR3 is TGTGCCTGGACCCGCCTAGCGGGAGTCACAGATACGCAGTATTTT. As protein: CAWTRLAGVTDTQYF.